Below, 4 T cell receptor beta chains from the same sample are listed, as sequenced in a study of tumor and adjacent non-tumor tissue in lung cancer. RNA was extracted from bulk tissue without any cell sorting. Three rounds of nested PCR, following a modified ARM-PCR protocol, produced the TCRbeta library. MiXCR, run by TCRdb on the multiplex PCR reads, gives a single entry per CDR3 protein. Of around 71,000 distinct CDR3 sequences in the sample, roughly 72% are singletons; the top ten hold 8% to 9.5%. Sequenced input: lung tumor tissue. Receptor source: a woman aged 40 to 49 with non-small cell lung cancer.

V usage is TRBV11-2 and J usage is TRBJ2-1, with no clear D. The CDR3 is 15 residues long. Trimming left V 6 bases short and J 0 bases short, with 12 bases between. CDR1 SGHAT and CDR2 FQNNGV come from the germline V gene. CDR3 nucleotides: TGTGCCAGCAGTAGGGTAGGGAACTCCTACAATGAGCAGTTCTTC. This gives the protein CASSRVGNSYNEQFF.

About this clonotype itself: One end of the junction does not line up with germline, which may come from a read error. This rearrangement joins TRBV11-3 to TRBJ1-2; 8 bases line up with TRBD1. Germline V gives CDR1 SGHNT, CDR2 YENEEA. The CDR3 is made up of 14 amino acids. Here the CDR3 reads CASSFAGGVNGYTF. The CDR3 region has the DNA TGTGCCAGCAGCTTTGCAGGGGGCGTTAATGGCTACACATTC.

About this clonotype: No conserved phenylalanine or tryptophan is present at the end of the CDR3, so a read error is the likely explanation. The rearrangement links TRBV29-1 to TRBJ1-1; the D is unclear. Germline CDR1 reads SQVTM; CDR2 reads ANQGSEA. The CDR3 length is 14 residues. Trimming left V 6 bases short and J 3 bases short, with 17 bases between. DNA for the CDR3: TGCAGCGTCGGTAGGTCAGTGGGTGACACTGAAGCTTTCCTT. Its translation: CSVGRSVGDTEAFL.

Regarding this clonotype: One junction end does not reproduce the germline sequence, and a read error may be involved. The chain employs TRBV12-3 or TRBV12-4 and TRBJ2-3, with 13 bases aligning to TRBD2. The CDR3 contains 15 residues. This CDR3 reads CANSFGLAGAATQYF. CDR3 bases: TGCGCCAACAGTTTTGGACTAGCGGGGGCGGCTACGCAGTATTTT.